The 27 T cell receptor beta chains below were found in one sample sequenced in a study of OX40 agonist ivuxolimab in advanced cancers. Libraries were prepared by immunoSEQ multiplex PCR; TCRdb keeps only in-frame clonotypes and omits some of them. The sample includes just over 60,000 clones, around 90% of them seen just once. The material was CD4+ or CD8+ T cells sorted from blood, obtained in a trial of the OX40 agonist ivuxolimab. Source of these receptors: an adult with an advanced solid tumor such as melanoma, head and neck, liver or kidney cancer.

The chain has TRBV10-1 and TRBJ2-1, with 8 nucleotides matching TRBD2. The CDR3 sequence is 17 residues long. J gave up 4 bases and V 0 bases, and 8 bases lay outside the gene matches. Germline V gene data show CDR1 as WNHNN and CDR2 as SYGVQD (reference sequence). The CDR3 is CASSESSGGLGYNEQFF. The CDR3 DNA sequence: TGCGCCAGCAGTGAGTCGAGTGGGGGACTAGGGTACAATGAGCAGTTCTTC.

CDR3 coding DNA: TGTGCCAGCAGTCCGTGGGACGCTGAAGCTTTCTTT. This encodes CASSPWDAEAFF. The chain combines TRBV6-5 with TRBJ1-1; TRBD1 is a possible D gene (5 bases). Germline V CDR1 and CDR2: MNHEY, SVGAGI. The CDR3 consists of 12 residues. Between the trimmed V and J ends, which lost 5 bases and 6 bases, there was a span of 10 bases.

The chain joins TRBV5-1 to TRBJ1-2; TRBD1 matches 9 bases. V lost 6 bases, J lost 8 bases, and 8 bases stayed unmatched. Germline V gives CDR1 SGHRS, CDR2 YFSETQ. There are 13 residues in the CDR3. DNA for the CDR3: TGCGCCAGCATGCCGGGACAGGGATTAGGCTACACCTTC. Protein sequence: CASMPGQGLGYTF.

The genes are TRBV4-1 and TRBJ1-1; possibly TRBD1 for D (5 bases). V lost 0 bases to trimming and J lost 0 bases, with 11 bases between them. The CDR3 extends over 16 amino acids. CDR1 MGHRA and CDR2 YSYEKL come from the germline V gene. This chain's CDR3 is CASSQEVRGVNTEAFF. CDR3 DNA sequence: TGCGCCAGCAGCCAAGAAGTCCGGGGGGTGAACACTGAAGCTTTCTTT.

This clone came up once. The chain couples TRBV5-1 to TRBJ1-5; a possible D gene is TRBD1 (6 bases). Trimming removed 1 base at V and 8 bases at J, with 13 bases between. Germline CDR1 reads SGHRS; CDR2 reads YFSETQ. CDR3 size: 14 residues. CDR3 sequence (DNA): TGCGCCAGCAGCTTGTCGAACAGGGAGGAGCCCCAGCATTTT. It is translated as CASSLSNREEPQHF.

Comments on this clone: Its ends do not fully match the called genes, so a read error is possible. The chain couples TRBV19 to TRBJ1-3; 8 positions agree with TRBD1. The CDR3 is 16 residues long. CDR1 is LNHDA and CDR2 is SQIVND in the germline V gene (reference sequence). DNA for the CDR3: TGTGCCAGCAGTAACAGGGGGTCCCCCTCTGGAAACACCATATATTTT. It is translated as CASSNRGSPSGNTIYF.

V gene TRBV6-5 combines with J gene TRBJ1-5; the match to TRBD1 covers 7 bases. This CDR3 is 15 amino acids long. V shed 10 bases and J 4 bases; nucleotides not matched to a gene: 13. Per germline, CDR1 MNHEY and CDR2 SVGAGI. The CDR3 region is CATSWEGAQNQPQHF. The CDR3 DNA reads TGTGCCACCTCATGGGAGGGGGCGCAGAATCAGCCCCAGCATTTT.

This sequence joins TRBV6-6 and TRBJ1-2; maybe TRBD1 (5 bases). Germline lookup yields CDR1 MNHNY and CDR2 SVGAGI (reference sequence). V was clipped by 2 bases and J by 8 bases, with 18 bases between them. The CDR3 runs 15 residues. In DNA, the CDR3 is TGTGCCAGCAGTTACAGCGGACAATATTCCAGCGGCTACACCTTC. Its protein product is CASSYSGQYSSGYTF.

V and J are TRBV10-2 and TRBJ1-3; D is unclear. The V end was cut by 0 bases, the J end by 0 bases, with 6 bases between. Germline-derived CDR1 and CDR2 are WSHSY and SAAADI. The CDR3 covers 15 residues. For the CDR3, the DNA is TGCGCCAGCAGTGAGTCAGGAATCTCTGGAAACACCATATATTTT. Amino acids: CASSESGISGNTIYF.

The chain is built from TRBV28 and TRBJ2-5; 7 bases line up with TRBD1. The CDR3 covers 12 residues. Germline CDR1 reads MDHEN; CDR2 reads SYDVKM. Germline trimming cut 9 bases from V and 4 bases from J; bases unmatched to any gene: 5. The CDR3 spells CASVTGSETQYF. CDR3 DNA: TGTGCCAGTGTGACAGGGTCAGAGACCCAGTACTTC.

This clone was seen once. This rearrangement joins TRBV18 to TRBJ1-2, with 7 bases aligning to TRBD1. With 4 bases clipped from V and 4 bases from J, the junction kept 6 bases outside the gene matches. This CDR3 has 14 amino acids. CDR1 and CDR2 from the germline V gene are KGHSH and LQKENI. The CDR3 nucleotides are TGTGCCAGCTCACGGGACAGCGATTTCTATGGCTACACCTTC. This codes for CASSRDSDFYGYTF.

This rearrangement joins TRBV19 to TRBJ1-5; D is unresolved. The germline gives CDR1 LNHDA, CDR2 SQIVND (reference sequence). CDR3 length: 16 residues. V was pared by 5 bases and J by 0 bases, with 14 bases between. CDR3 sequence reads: CASSPRGTYSNQPQHF. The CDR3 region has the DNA TGTGCCAGTAGTCCCCGGGGTACCTATAGCAATCAGCCCCAGCATTTT.

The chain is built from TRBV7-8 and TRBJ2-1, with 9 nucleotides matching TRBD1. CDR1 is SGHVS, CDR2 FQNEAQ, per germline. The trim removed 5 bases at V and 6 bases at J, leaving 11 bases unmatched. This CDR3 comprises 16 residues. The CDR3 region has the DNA TGTGCCAGCAGCCCCACACCCGGGACAGGGTTCAATGAGCAGTTCTTC. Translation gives CASSPTPGTGFNEQFF.

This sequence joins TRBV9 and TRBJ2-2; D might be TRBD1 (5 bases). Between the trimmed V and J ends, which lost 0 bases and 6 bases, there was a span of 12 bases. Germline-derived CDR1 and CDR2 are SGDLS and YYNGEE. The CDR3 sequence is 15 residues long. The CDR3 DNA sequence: TGTGCCAGCAGCGTAGCGGTCAGGGCTGCCGGGGAGCTGTTTTTT. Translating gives CASSVAVRAAGELFF. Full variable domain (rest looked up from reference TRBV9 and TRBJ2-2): DSGVTQTPKHLITATGQRVTLRCSPRSGDLSVYWYQQSLDQGLQFLIQYYNGEERAKGNILERFSAQQFPDLHSELNLSSLELGDSALYFCASSVAVRAAGELFFGEGSRLTVL.

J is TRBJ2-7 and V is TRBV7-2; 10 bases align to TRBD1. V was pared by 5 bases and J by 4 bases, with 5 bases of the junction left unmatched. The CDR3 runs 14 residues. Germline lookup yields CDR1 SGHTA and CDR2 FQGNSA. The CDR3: CASSRDRGWYEQYF. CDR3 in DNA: TGTGCCAGCAGCCGGGACAGGGGTTGGTACGAGCAGTACTTC.

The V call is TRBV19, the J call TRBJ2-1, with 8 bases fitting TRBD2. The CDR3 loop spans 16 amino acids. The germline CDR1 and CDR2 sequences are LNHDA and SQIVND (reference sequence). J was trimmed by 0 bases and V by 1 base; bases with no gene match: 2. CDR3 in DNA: TGTGCCAGTAGTATAGCGGGAGGGAACTCCTACAATGAGCAGTTCTTC. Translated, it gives CASSIAGGNSYNEQFF.

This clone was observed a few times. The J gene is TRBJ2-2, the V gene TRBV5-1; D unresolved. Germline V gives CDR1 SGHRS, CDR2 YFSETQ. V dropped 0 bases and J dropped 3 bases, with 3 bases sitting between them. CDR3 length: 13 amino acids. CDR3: CASSLDDTGELFF. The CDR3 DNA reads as TGCGCCAGCAGCTTGGACGACACCGGGGAGCTGTTTTTT.

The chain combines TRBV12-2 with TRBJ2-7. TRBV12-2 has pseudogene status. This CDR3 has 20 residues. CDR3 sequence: CASRLRRGQRSPAGPYEQYF. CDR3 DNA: TGTGCAAGTCGCCTAAGAAGGGGACAAAGGTCGCCAGCGGGCCCATACGAGCAGTACTTC.

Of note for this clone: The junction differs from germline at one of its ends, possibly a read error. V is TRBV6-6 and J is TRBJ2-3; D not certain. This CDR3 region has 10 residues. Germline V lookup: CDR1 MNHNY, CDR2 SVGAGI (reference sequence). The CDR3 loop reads CASSYSGWQF. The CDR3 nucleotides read TGTGCCAGCAGTTACTCCGGTTGGCAATTT.

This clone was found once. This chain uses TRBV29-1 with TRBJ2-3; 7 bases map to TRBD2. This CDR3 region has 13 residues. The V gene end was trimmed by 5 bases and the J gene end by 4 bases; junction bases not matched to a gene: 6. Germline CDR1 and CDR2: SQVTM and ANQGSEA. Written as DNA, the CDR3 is TGCAGCGTTTACGGACTAGGAGCAGATACGCAGTATTTT. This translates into CSVYGLGADTQYF.

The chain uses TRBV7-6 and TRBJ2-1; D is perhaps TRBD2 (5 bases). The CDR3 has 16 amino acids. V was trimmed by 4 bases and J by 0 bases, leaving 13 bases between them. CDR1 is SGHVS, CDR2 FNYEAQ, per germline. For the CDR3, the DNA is TGTGCCAGCAGCTCGACTATCCAAAGCTCCTACAATGAGCAGTTCTTC. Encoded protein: CASSSTIQSSYNEQFF.

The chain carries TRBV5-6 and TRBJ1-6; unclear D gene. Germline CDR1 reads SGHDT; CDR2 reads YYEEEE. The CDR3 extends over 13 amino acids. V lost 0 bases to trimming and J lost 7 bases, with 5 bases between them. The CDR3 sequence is CASSLGPNSPLHF. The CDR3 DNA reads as TGTGCCAGCAGCTTGGGTCCAAATTCACCCCTCCACTTT.

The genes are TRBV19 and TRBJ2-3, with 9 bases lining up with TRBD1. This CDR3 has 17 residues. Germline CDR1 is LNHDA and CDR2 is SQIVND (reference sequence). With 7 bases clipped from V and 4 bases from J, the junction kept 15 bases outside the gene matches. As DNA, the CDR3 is TGTGCCAGTACCTCGAGGGGGGGACAGGGAGGTGCAGATACGCAGTATTTT. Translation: CASTSRGGQGGADTQYF. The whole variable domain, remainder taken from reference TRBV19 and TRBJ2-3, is DGGITQSPKYLFRKEGQNVTLSCEQNLNHDAMYWYRQDPGQGLRLIYYSQIVNDFQKGDIAEGYSVSREKKESFPLTVTSAQKNPTAFYLCASTSRGGQGGADTQYFGPGTRLTVL.

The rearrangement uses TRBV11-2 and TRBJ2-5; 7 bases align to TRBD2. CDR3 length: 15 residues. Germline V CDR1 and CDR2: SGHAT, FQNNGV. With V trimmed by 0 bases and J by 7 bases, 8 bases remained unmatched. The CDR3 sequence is CASSLDTSAPRTQYF. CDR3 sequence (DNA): TGTGCCAGCAGCTTAGACACTAGCGCGCCTAGGACCCAGTACTTC.

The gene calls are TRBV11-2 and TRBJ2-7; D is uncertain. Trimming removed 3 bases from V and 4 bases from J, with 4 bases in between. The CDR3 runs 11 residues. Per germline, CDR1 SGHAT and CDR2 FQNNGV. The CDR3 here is CASSFRYEQYF. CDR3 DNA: TGTGCCAGCAGCTTCCGTTACGAGCAGTACTTC.

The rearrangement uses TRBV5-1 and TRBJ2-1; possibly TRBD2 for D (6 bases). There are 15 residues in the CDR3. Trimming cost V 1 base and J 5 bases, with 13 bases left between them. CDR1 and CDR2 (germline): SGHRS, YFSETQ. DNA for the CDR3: TGCGCCAGCAGCTTGAGTGGGAGGATTAACAATGAGCAGTTCTTC. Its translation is CASSLSGRINNEQFF.

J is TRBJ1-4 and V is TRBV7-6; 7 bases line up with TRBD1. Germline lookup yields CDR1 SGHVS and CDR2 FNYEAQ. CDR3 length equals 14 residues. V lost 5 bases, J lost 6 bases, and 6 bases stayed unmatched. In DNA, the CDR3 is TGTGCCAGCAGCCCACGACAGGGTGATGAAAAACTGTTTTTT. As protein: CASSPRQGDEKLFF.